This TCR beta chain was captured by sequencing in a study of blood T cell repertoires in COVID-19. Study summary: Samples of COVID-19 (acute and convalescent) were obtained from the United States, Italy and Spain. Sources were T cells, B-cell-depleted T cells, or PBMCs; the material itself was cDNA or gDNA.

In the original analysis: Estimates of nucleated cell counts were drawn from the amplification of reference gene primers. Libraries were prepared by immunoSEQ multiplex PCR; TCRdb keeps only in-frame clonotypes and omits some of them. V and J calls and clone size are as listed in that table; D and trimming were resolved from the DNA. Of 85,000 to 120,000 clones listed, 75% to 95% are singletons. Trimming took 10 bases from V and 6 from J; bases not matched to a gene: 1. The CDR3 runs 11 residues. This receptor was identified in a man aged 18 to 30 with acute or convalescent COVID-19. The V call is TRBV12-3 or TRBV12-4, the J call TRBJ2-1; 9 nucleotides line up with TRBD1. Sequenced input: peripheral blood. CDR3 amino acids: CATDRGNEQFF. CDR3 in DNA: TGTGCCACGGACAGGGGCAATGAGCAGTTCTTC.